This TCR beta chain is from a study of blood T cell repertoires in COVID-19. Per the authors' pipeline: Nucleated cell number was recorded as an estimate derived from reference gene primer amplification. Repertoires were generated with immunoSEQ multiplex PCR, while TCRdb's copy carries only in-frame clones and drops some. Clone size and V and J calls were adopted from that table, with D and trimming inferred from the DNA. The table has roughly 700,000 clones, about nine tenths seen once. The table lists this clone with a count of one. CDR1 is MDHEN and CDR2 is SYDVKM in the germline V gene. The V end was cut by 5 bases, the J end by 4 bases, with 14 bases between. The CDR3 has 14 residues.

The gene calls are TRBV28 and TRBJ1-2; a possible D gene is TRBD1 (6 bases). The sequenced sample consisted of peripheral blood. The sequence came from a woman between 18 and 30 years old with acute or convalescent COVID-19. This CDR3 is CASSPGQAFYGYTF. CDR3 in DNA: TGTGCCAGCAGTCCGGGACAAGCCTTCTATGGCTACACCTTC.